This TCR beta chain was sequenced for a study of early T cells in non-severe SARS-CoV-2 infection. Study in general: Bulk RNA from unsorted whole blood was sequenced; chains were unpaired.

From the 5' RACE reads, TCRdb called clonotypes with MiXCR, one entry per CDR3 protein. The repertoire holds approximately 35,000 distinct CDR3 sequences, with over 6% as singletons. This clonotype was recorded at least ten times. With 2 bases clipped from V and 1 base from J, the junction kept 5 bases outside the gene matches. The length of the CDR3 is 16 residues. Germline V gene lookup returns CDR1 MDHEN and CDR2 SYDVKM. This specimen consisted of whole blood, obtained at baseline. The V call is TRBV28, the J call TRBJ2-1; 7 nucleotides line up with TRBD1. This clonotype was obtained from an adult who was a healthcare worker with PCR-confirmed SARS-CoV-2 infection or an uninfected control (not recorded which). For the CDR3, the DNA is TGTGCCAGCAGTTTAATCACGGGACAGTCCTACAATGAGCAGTTCTTC. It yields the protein CASSLITGQSYNEQFF.